The 2 T cell receptor beta chains in this list originate from one sample, sequenced in a study of regulatory T cells in long-lasting Graves disease (TCRdb year 2021). Libraries were prepared through multiplex PCR. Sequenced using an Illumina HiSeq 4000. To build TCR beta libraries, CDR3 regions were amplified by Arm-PCR using iRepertoire HTBI primers. TCRdb ran its own pipeline on the public reads, namely fastp trimming at Q25 and MiXCR clone calling, and kept in-frame beta chains. Each entry merges the rows of one CDR3 protein and shows their most common DNA and genes. The sample table contains some 220,000 distinct CDR3 sequences; only one count was recorded for roughly 19% of them. The ten largest clonotypes hold roughly 10% of the sample. The time point label on this specimen signifies: newly diagnosed GD, antithyroid drugs for less than 3 months. RNA was extracted from PBMCs in TRIzol for both TCR sequencing and RNA sequencing.

This sample also belongs to another study, concerning T cells in Graves' hyperthyroidism and ophthalmopathy.

The starting material was peripheral blood mononuclear cells (PBMCs), obtained at new diagnosis, from a patient treated with antithyroid drugs. The source of these receptors is a woman aged 25 to 45 with Graves disease. Donor details come from another sample of the same person, matched by shared clones.

In its sample, this clonotype was seen many times. The chain has TRBV5-1 and TRBJ1-1; 8 positions agree with TRBD1. The CDR3 has 15 amino acids. V was pared by 2 bases and J by 4 bases, with 7 bases of the junction left unmatched. Germline lookup yields CDR1 SGHRS and CDR2 YFSETQ. Written as DNA, the CDR3 is TGCGCCAGCAGCTTTGACAGGGGCCCGGGCACTGAAGCTTTCTTT. Its protein is CASSFDRGPGTEAFF.

This clonotype was recorded many times. J is TRBJ1-4 and V is TRBV5-8, with D maybe TRBD1 (5 bases). Germline assignment: CDR1 SGHTS and CDR2 YDEGEE. This CDR3 contains 13 residues. Trimming shortened V by 1 base and J by 5 bases, and 6 bases separated the two germline ends. The CDR3 DNA is TGTGCCAGCAGCTTGCGGGGGAATGAAAAACTGTTTTTT. Its translation: CASSLRGNEKLFF.